The present T cell receptor beta chain was sequenced within a study of shared clonotypes between healthy human individuals. The method was immunoSEQ multiplex PCR; TCRdb's version includes in-frame clones alone and lacks a portion of them. The table records fewer than 2.5 million clones, roughly 93% of them present only once. The V end was cut by 0 bases, the J end by 3 bases, with 5 bases between. The CDR3 totals 13 residues. CDR1 is SGHNT, CDR2 YENEEA, per germline. The clonotype comes from a man younger than 30 in good health. Some clones in this sample may be carry-over from other donors' samples. The chain has TRBV11-3 and TRBJ1-1; the D is unclear. Sequencing was performed on naive CD4+ T cells from PBMCs. Subset in this sample: CD45RA+ positively selected. CDR3 amino acids: CASSLDFDTEAFF. As DNA, the CDR3 is TGTGCCAGCAGCTTAGATTTCGACACTGAAGCTTTCTTT.